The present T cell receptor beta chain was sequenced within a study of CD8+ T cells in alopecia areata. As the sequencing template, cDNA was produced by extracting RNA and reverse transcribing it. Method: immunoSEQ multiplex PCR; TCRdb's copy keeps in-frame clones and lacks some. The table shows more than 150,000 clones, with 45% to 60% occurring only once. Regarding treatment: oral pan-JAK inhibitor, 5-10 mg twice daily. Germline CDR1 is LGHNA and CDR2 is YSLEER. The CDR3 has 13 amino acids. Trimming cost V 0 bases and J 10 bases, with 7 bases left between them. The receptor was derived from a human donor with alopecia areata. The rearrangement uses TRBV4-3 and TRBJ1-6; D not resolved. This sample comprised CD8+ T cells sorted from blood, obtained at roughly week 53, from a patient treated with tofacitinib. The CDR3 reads CASSQDGESPLHF. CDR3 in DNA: TGCGCCAGCAGCCAAGACGGGGAATCACCCCTCCACTTT.